One sample yielded the 11 T cell receptor delta chains listed below, sequenced in a study of gamma-delta T cells after stem cell transplantation. TCRdb reanalysed the RT-PCR reads with CATT. The repertoire holds just under 2,500 delta-chain clones, approximately 20% seen once, with 20% to 25% in the top ten. Sequenced sample: gamma-delta T cells. Every receptor here comes from a human donor. It is not recorded whose cells these are; they may come from a transplant donor.

Points on this clone: At one end, the junction sequence differs from germline, possibly due to a read error. The V gene is TRDV3, the J gene TRDJ1, with 8 bases aligning to TRDD3. The CDR3 runs 20 residues. From germline, CDR1 is TVYSNPD and CDR2 GDNSRS (reference sequence). The CDR3 here is CASGGDTSLYWGVYTVKLIF. In DNA form, the CDR3 reads TGTGCCTCTGGAGGGGACACTTCCCTTTACTGGGGGGTGTACACCGTTAAACTCATCTTT.

The chain combines TRDV2 with TRDJ1; maybe TRDD3 (6 bases). This CDR3 contains 18 residues. The germline V and J ends were trimmed by 1 base and 3 bases, with 23 bases remaining between them. Germline loops: CDR1 GEAIGNYY, CDR2 EKD. CDR3 DNA sequence: TGTGCCTGTGACACGTGTGTCTTAGAGGGCTGGGGTTCCGATAAACTCATCTTT. This codes for CACDTCVLEGWGSDKLIF.

V usage is TRDV2 and J usage is TRDJ1; 13 bases map to TRDD3. The V and J ends lost 3 bases and 0 bases, in that order; junction bases with no gene match: 9. This CDR3 has 18 amino acids. Germline V gene sequence: CDR1 GEAIGNYY, CDR2 EKD. The CDR3 spells CACDALTGGYANTDKLIF. The DNA of the CDR3 is TGTGCCTGTGACGCCCTTACTGGGGGATACGCAAACACCGATAAACTCATCTTT.

This clone is classed as large (0.1 to 1%). Other DNA sequences from this sample encode an identical CDR3 as well. The V call is TRDV1, the J call TRDJ2; the D gene is possibly TRDD2 (5 bases). Germline CDR1 and CDR2: TSWWSYY and QGS. V was clipped by 4 bases and J by 15 bases, with 15 bases between them. The CDR3 runs 12 residues. CDR3 nucleotides: TGTGCTCTTGGGGGACTTCCCGACCGTATCTTCTTT. Amino acid sequence: CALGGLPDRIFF.

This clone was observed a handful of times. The CDR3 coding sequence is TGTGCCTGTGACCGTACTGGGGGATACGCGTGGGTTGGGAGCACCGATAAACTCATCTTT. It translates to CACDRTGGYAWVGSTDKLIF. The chain employs TRDV2 and TRDJ1; 13 bases agree with TRDD3. V trimming: 3 bases; J trimming: 1 base; junction bases outside the gene matches: 16. The CDR3 extends over 20 amino acids. The germline V gene encodes CDR1 GEAIGNYY and CDR2 EKD.

This clone showed up just once. The V call is TRDV2, the J call TRDJ1, with D tentatively TRDD3 (10 bases). The CDR3 length is 25 residues. Germline V lookup: CDR1 GEAIGNYY, CDR2 EKD. Deletions cut 0 bases from V and 0 bases from J, with 40 bases between. As DNA, the CDR3 is TGTGCCTGTGACACCGGATTTAAGAGGGCCTTCCTACGTTTTACTGGGGGATCTTACACCGATAAACTCATCTTT. Amino acid sequence: CACDTGFKRAFLRFTGGSYTDKLIF.

This clone is medium-sized. This chain links TRDV2 with TRDJ1, with 10 bases lining up with TRDD3. The CDR3 contains 20 residues. Trimming at V came to 0 bases and at J to 0 bases, leaving 15 bases not matched to a gene. Per the germline V gene, CDR1 is GEAIGNYY and CDR2 is EKD. The CDR3 nucleotides are TGTGCCTGTGACACCGCTTTTTACTGGGGGATTATGCACCACACCGATAAACTCATCTTT. It is translated as CACDTAFYWGIMHHTDKLIF.

A remark on this clone: The identical CDR3 is also encoded by other nucleotide sequences in the sample. The chain recombines TRDV2 with TRDJ1; D is ambiguous. This CDR3 region has 14 residues. Trimming took 1 base from V and 1 from J, leaving 9 bases between them. From germline, CDR1 is GEAIGNYY and CDR2 EKD. The CDR3 nucleotides read TGTGCCTGTGACACATTGCTAACCACCGATAAACTCATCTTT. This encodes CACDTLLTTDKLIF.

The V gene is TRDV1, the J gene TRDJ1; D possibly corresponds to TRDD3 (5 bases). V lost 4 bases and J 6 bases, leaving 21 bases between the germline ends. Germline loops: CDR1 TSWWSYY, CDR2 QGS. The CDR3 is 16 amino acids. The CDR3 DNA reads TGTGCTCTTGGGGTCCGCCTGGGTGATAATGCCTATAAACTCATCTTT. Its translation: CALGVRLGDNAYKLIF.

This clone was observed a handful of times. A read error is likely here: a far larger clone is one base away. This sample includes further DNA sequences coding for the same CDR3. This sequence joins TRDV1 and TRDJ1; 12 bases are a match to TRDD3. Germline V gene sequence: CDR1 TSWWSYY, CDR2 QGS. This CDR3 region has 22 residues. In nucleotides, the CDR3 is TGTGCTCTTGGGGTCCTGCTTCCTAAGCAAATACTGGGGGATACCTACACCGACAAACTCATCTTT. Translated: CALGVLLPKQILGDTYTDKLIF.

The CDR3 protein is CALGEKFLPALEYWGTWLTAQLFF. CDR3 in DNA: TGTGCTCTTGGGGAAAAATTCCTACCGGCCCTTGAGTACTGGGGGACCTGGCTGACAGCACAACTCTTCTTT. The V and J genes are TRDV1 and TRDJ2, with 9 bases that match TRDD3. Germline values: CDR1 TSWWSYY, CDR2 QGS. Trimming cost V 2 bases and J 3 bases; bases outside gene matches: 28. CDR3 length: 24 amino acids.